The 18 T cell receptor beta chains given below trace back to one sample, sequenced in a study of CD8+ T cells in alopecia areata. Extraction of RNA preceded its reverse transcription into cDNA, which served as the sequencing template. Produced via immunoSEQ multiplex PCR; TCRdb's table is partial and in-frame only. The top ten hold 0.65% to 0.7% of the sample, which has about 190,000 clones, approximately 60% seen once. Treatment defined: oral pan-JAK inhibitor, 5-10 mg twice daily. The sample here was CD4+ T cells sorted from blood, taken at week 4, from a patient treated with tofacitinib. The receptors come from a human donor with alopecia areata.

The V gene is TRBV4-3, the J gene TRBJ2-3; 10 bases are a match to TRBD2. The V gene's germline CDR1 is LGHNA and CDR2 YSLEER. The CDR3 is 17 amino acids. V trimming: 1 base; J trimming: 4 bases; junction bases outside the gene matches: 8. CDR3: CASSQGPLAGEADTQYF. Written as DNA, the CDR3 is TGCGCCAGCAGCCAAGGCCCGCTAGCGGGAGAGGCAGATACGCAGTATTTT.

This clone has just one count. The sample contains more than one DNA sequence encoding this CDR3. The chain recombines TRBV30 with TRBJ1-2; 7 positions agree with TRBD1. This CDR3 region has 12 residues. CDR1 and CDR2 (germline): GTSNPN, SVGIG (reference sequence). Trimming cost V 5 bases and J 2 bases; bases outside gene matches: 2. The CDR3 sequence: CAWAQGNYGYTF. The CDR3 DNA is TGTGCCTGGGCACAGGGGAACTATGGCTACACCTTC.

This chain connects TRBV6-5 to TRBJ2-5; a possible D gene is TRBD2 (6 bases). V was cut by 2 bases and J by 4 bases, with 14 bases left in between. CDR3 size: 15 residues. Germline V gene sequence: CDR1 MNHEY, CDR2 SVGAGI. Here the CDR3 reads CASSYGGMILETQYF. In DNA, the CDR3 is TGTGCCAGCAGTTACGGCGGGATGATTTTAGAGACCCAGTACTTC.

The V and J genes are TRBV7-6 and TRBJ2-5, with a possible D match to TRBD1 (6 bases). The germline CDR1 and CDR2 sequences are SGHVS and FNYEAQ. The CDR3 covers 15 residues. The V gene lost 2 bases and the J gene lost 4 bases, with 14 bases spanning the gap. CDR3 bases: TGTGCCAGCAGCTTAATGGAACAGGGTGGAGAGACCCAGTACTTC. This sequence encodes CASSLMEQGGETQYF.

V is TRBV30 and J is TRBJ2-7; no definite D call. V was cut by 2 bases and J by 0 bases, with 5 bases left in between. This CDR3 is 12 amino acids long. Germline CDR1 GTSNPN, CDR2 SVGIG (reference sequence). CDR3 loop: CAWSSLSYEQYF. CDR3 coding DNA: TGTGCCTGGAGTAGCCTCTCCTACGAGCAGTACTTC.

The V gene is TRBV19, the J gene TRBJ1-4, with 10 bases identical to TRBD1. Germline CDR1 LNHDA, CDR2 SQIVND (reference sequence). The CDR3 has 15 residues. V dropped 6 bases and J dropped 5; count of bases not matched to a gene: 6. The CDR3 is CASRKTGGANEKLFF. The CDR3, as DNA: TGTGCCAGTAGGAAGACAGGGGGCGCGAATGAAAAACTGTTTTTT.

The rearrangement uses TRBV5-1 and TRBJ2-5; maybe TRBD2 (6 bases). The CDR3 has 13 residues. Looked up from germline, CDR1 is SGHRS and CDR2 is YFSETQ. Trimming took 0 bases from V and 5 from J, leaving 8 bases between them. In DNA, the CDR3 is TGCGCCAGCAGCTTGGACCGGGGGGAGACCCAGTACTTC. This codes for CASSLDRGETQYF.

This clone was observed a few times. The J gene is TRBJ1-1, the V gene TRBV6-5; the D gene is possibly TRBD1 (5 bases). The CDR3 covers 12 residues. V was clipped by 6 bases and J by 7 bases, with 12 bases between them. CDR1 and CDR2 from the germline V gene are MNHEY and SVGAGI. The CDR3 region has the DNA TGTGCCAGCAGCCCGCCGCAGGGTGAAGCTTTCTTT. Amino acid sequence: CASSPPQGEAFF.

The CDR3 spells CSGRLGLAEQFF. CDR3 DNA: TGCAGCGGCCGATTAGGACTAGCCGAGCAGTTCTTC. The V call is TRBV29-1, the J call TRBJ2-1; 8 bases align to TRBD2. Germline loops: CDR1 SQVTM, CDR2 ANQGSEA. The V gene end was trimmed by 7 bases and the J gene end by 10 bases; junction bases not matched to a gene: 9. The length of the CDR3 is 12 residues.

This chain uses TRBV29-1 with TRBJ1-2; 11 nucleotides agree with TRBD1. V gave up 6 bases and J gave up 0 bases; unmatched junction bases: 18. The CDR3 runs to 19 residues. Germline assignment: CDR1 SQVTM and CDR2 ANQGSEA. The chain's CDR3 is CSVNLSGQGAFGANYGYTF. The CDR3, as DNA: TGCAGCGTAAATCTGTCCGGACAGGGGGCATTCGGAGCTAACTATGGCTACACCTTC.

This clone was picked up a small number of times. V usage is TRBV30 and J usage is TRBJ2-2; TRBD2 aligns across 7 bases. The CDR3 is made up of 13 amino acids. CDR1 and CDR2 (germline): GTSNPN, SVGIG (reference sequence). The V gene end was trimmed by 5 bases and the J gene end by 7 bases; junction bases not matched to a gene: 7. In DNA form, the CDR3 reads TGTGCCTGGTCAGGACTAGATGGCGGGGAGCTGTTTTTT. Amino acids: CAWSGLDGGELFF. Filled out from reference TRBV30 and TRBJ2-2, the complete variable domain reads SQTIHQWPATLVQPVGSPLSLECTVEGTSNPNLYWYRQAAGRGLQLLFYSVGIGQISSEVPQNLSASRPQDRQFILSSKKLLLSDSGFYLCAWSGLDGGELFFGEGSRLTVL.

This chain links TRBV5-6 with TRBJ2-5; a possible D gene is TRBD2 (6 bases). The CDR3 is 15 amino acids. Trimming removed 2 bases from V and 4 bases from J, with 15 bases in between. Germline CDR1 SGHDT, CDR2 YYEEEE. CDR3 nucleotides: TGTGCCAGCAGCTTCGCCGGGACTTCTATAGAGACCCAGTACTTC. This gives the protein CASSFAGTSIETQYF.

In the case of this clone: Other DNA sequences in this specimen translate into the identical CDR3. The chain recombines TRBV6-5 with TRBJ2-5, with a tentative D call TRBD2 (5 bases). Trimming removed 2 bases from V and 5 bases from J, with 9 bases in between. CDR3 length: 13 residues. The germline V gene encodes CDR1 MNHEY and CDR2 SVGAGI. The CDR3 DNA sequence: TGTGCCAGCAGTTACCGGGGTCGGGAGACCCAGTACTTC. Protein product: CASSYRGRETQYF.

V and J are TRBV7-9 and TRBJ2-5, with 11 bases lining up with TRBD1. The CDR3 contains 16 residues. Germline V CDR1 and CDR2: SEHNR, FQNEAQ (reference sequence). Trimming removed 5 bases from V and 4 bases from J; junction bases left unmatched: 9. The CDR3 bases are TGTGCCAGCAGCCGACCCGGACAGGGGGCACGAGAGACCCAGTACTTC. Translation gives CASSRPGQGARETQYF.

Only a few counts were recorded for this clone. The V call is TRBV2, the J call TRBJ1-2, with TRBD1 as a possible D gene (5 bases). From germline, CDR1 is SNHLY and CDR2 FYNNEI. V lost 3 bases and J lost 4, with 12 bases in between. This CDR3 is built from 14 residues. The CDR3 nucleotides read TGTGCCAGCAGTGATCAGGGCTTCGGCTATGGCTACACCTTC. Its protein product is CASSDQGFGYGYTF.

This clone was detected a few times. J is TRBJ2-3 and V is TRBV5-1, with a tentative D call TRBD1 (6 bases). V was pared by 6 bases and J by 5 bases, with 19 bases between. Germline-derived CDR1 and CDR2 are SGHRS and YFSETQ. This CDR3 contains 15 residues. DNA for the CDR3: TGCGCCAGCACGTCATTCCCGGGACAACAAGATACGCAGTATTTT. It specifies CASTSFPGQQDTQYF.

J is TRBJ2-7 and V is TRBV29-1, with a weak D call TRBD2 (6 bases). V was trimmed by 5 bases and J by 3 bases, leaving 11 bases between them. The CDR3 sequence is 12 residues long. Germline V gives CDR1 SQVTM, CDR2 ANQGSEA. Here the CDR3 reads CSVLEGYYEQYF. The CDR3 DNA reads TGCAGCGTTCTGGAGGGCTACTACGAGCAGTACTTC.

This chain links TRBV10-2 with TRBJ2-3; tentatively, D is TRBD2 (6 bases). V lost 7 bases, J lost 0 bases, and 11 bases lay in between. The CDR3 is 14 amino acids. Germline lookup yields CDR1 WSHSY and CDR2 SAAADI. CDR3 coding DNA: TGCGCCAGCATGGAGGGAGTGAGCACAGATACGCAGTATTTT. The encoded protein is CASMEGVSTDTQYF.